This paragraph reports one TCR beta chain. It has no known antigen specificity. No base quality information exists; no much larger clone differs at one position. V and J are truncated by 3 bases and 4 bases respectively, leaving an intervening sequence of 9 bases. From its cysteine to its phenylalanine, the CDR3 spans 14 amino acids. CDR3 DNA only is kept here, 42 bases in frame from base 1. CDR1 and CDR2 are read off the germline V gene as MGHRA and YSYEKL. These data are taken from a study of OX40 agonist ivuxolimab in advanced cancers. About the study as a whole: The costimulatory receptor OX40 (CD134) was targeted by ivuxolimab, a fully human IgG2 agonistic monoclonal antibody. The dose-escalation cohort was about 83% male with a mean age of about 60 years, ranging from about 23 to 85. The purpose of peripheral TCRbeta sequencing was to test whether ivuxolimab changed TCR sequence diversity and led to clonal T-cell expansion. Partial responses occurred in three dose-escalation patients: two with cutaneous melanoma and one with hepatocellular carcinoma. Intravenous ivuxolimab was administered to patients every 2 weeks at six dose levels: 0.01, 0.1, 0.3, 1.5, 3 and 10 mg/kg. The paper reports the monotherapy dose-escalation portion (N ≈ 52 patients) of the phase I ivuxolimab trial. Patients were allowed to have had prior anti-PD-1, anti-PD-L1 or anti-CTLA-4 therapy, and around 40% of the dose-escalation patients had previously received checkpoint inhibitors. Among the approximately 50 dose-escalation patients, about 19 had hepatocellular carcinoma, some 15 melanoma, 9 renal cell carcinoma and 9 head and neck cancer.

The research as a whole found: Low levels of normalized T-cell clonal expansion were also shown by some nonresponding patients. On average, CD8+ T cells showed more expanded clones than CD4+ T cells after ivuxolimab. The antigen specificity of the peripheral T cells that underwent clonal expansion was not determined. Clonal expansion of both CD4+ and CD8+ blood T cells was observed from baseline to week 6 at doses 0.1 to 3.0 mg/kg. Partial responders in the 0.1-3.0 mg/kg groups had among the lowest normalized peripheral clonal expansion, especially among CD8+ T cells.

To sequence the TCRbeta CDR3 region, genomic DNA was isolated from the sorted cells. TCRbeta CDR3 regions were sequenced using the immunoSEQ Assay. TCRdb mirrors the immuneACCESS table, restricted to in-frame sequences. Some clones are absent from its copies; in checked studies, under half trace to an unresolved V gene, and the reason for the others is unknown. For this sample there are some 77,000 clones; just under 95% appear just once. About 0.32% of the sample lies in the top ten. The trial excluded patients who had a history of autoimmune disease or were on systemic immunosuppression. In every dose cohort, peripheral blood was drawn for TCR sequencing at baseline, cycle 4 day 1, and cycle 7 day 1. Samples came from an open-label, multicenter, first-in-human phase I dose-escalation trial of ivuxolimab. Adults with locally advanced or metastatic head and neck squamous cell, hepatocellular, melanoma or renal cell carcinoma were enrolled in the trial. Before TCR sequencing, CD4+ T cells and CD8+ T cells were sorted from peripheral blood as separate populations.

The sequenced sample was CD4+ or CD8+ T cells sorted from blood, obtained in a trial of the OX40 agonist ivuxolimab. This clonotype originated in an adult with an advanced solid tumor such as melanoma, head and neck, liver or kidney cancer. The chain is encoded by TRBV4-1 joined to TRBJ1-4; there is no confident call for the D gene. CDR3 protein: CASSQQPLNEKLFF. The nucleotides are TGCGCCAGCAGCCAGCAGCCACTTAATGAAAAACTGTTTTTT.